This T cell receptor beta chain stems from a study of T cell repertoires in cytomegalovirus infection. Study-wide context: It was recently identified HLA-C-restricted and well-studied HLA-B-restricted CMV epitopes that the study used. In public TCR beta signatures, there were indications of both CMV infection and matching HLA type. Study findings and constraints: Public TCR beta family frequency separated CMV-and-HLA carriers, including in an independent cohort. Predominance within the ex vivo response was attributable to HLA-C-restricted CMV-specific TCR beta clonotypes.

Details on this clonotype: Antigen specificity is unknown. At one end, the junction sequence differs from germline, possibly due to a read error.

Germline CDR1 and CDR2: SGHVS and FQNEAQ. This CDR3 is built from 17 residues. A single record per CDR3 protein comes from TCRdb applying MiXCR to the reads. The table has 830,000 or so distinct CDR3 sequences, about 30% seen once. Sequencing used cultured CD8+ T cells from PBMCs, obtained from culture after CMV antigen stimulation. The receptor comes from a human donor in good health (CMV status not recorded). Some clones in this sample may be carry-over from other donors' samples. This chain joins TRBV7-8 and TRBJ2-1; tentatively, D is TRBD2 (7 bases). This CDR3 reads CTSSLGVGGLRYNEQFF. As DNA, the CDR3 is TGTACCAGCAGCTTGGGGGTGGGGGGGCTGAGGTACAATGAGCAGTTCTTC.